Listed here are 6 T cell receptor beta chains from one sample, sequenced in a study of blood T cell repertoires in COVID-19. The method was immunoSEQ multiplex PCR; TCRdb's version includes in-frame clones alone and lacks a portion of them. This sample yields about 160,000 clones, of which more than 75% are seen a single time; about 2% belongs to the top ten. The sequencing input was peripheral blood. These TCRs come from a man between 18 and 35 years old with acute or convalescent COVID-19.

This clone was seen more than once but under ten times. This rearrangement joins TRBV7-2 to TRBJ1-4; 7 nucleotides align to TRBD1. The CDR3 extends over 14 amino acids. Trimming cost V 5 bases and J 8 bases; bases outside gene matches: 8. Germline loops: CDR1 SGHTA, CDR2 FQGNSA. CDR3 sequence: CASSHPGQREKLFF. In DNA, the CDR3 is TGTGCCAGCAGCCACCCGGGACAGAGGGAAAAACTGTTTTTT.

This chain uses TRBV6-5 with TRBJ2-7; 10 nucleotides line up with TRBD1. Germline-derived CDR1 and CDR2 are MNHEY and SVGAGI. The V gene end was trimmed by 6 bases and the J gene end by 5 bases; junction bases not matched to a gene: 7. This CDR3 region has 14 residues. The DNA of the CDR3 is TGTGCCAGCAGGTCGGGACAGGGGATTGACGAGCAGTACTTC. Encoded protein: CASRSGQGIDEQYF.

The chain employs TRBV11-2 and TRBJ2-4; D might be TRBD1 (5 bases). The CDR3 is 15 amino acids. Per the germline V gene, CDR1 is SGHAT and CDR2 is FQNNGV. Trimming stripped 1 base from V and 4 bases from J, with 11 bases between. CDR3 residues: CASSLGRRQKNIQYF. The CDR3 DNA reads TGTGCCAGCAGCTTAGGGCGCAGACAGAAAAACATTCAGTACTTC. Filled out from reference TRBV11-2 and TRBJ2-4, the complete variable domain reads EAGVAQSPRYKIIEKRQSVAFWCNPISGHATLYWYQQILGQGPKLLIQFQNNGVVDDSQLPKDRFSAERLKGVDSTLKIQPAKLEDSAVYLCASSLGRRQKNIQYFGAGTRLSVL.

The V and J genes are TRBV28 and TRBJ1-2, with a possible D match to TRBD1 (5 bases). This CDR3 contains 16 residues. From germline, CDR1 is MDHEN and CDR2 SYDVKM. Trimming took off 3 bases at V and 8 bases at J, with 22 bases between the two ends. The CDR3 here is CASSLNPGSGLKGYTF. Written as DNA, the CDR3 is TGTGCCAGCAGTTTGAATCCCGGCTCAGGGTTAAAGGGCTACACCTTC.

The chain links TRBV19 to TRBJ1-2; 7 nucleotides match TRBD1. The ends lost 3 bases at V and 3 bases at J; junction bases unmatched: 10. Per germline, CDR1 LNHDA and CDR2 SQIVND (reference sequence). The CDR3 is made up of 16 amino acids. Here the CDR3 DNA reads TGTGCCAGTAGTATTGGGGGGACAGAGAAACACTATGGCTACACCTTC. Its translation: CASSIGGTEKHYGYTF.

The chain has TRBV5-4 and TRBJ1-3; D gene unclear. Germline V gives CDR1 SGHNT, CDR2 YYREEE (reference sequence). Trimming shortened V by 0 bases and J by 0 bases, and 10 bases separated the two germline ends. CDR3 length equals 16 residues. CDR3 residues: CASSLVPGPSGNTIYF. The CDR3, as DNA: TGTGCCAGCAGCTTGGTCCCAGGCCCCTCTGGAAACACCATATATTTT.